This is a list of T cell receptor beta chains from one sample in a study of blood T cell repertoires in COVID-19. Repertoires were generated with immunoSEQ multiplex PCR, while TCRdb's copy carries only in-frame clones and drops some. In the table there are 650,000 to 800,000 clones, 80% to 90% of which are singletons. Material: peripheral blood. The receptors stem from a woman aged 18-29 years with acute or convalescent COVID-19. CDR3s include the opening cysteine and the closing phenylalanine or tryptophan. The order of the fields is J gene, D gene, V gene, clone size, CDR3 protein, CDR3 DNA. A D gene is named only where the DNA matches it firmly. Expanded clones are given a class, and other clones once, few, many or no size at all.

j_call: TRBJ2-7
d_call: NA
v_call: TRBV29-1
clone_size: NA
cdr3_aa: CSVEDRSAYEQYF
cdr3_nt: TGCAGCGTTGAGGACAGATCGGCCTACGAGCAGTACTTC

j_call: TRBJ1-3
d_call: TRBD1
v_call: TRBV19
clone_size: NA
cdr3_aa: CASSTASTGSYSGNTIYF
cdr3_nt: TGTGCCAGTAGTACGGCGTCGACAGGGTCTTACTCTGGAAACACCATATATTTT

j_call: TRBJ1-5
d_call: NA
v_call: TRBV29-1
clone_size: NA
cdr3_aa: CSVEVGTGQPQHF
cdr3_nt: TGCAGCGTTGAAGTAGGGACTGGGCAGCCCCAGCATTTT

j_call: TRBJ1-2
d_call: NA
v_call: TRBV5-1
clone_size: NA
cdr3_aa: CASSFDSNYGYTF
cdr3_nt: TGCGCCAGCAGCTTCGACAGTAACTATGGCTACACCTTC

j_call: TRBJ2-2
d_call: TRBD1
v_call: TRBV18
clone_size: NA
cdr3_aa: CASSPGGHLYTGELFF
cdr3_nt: TGTGCCAGCTCTCCAGGGGGACACCTCTACACCGGGGAGCTGTTTTTT

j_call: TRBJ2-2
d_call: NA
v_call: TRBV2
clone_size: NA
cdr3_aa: CASSDERTGELFF
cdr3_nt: TGTGCCTCTTCCGACGAGCGTACCGGGGAGCTGTTTTTT

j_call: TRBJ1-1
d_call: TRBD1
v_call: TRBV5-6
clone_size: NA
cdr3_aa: CASSRTGLVTEAFF
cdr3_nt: TGTGCCAGCAGTAGGACAGGGTTGGTCACTGAAGCTTTCTTT

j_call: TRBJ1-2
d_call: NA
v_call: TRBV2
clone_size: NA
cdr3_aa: CASPEVGVYGYTF
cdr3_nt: TGTGCCAGCCCCGAGGTAGGGGTCTATGGCTACACCTTC

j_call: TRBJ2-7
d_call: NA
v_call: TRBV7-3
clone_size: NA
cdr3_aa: CASSPGQSYEQYF
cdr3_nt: TGTGCCAGCAGCCCTGGACAGTCCTACGAGCAGTACTTC

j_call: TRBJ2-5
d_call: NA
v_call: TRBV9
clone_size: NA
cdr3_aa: CASTSRGGLGETQYF
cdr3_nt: TGTGCCAGCACCTCAAGGGGGGGGCTGGGGGAGACCCAGTACTTC

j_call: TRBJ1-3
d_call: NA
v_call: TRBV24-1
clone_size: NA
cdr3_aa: CATSDYGDTIYF
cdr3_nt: TGTGCCACCAGTGATTACGGGGACACCATATATTTT

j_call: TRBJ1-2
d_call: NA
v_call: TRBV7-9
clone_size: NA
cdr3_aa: CASSSTSGSPALLYGYTF
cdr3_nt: TGTGCCAGCAGCTCCACCTCGGGGTCCCCTGCACTACTCTATGGCTACACCTTC

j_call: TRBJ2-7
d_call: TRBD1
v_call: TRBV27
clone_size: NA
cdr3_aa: CASNPTGADYEQYF
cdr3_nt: TGTGCCAGCAACCCGACAGGGGCGGACTACGAGCAGTACTTC

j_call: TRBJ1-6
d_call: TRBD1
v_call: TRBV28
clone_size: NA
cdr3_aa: CASSFIIGGGQTPLHF
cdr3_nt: TGTGCCAGCAGTTTCATTATTGGAGGGGGCCAAACACCCCTCCACTTT

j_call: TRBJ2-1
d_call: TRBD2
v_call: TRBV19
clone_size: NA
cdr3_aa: CASSLSGSSYNEQFF
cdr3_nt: TGTGCCAGTAGCCTCAGCGGGAGCTCCTACAATGAGCAGTTCTTC

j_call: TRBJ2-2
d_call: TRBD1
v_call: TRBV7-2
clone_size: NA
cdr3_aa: CASGQANTGELFF
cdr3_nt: TGTGCCAGCGGACAGGCGAACACCGGGGAGCTGTTTTTT

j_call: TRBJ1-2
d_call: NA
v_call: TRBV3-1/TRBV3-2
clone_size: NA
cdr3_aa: CASSQDSRPAGYTF
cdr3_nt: TGTGCCAGCAGCCAAGATTCTAGACCGGCGGGCTACACCTTC

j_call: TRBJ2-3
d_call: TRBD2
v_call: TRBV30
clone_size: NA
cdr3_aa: CAWKLAGGTDTQYF
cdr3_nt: TGTGCCTGGAAACTAGCGGGGGGAACAGATACGCAGTATTTT

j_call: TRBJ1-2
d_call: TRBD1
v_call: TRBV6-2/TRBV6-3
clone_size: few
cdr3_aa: CASSYPTGTGRSYGYTF
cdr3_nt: TGTGCCAGCAGTTACCCCACCGGGACAGGGCGCAGCTATGGCTACACCTTC

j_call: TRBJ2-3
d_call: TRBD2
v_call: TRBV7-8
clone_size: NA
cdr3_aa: CASSLDRRGAADTQYF
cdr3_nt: TGTGCCAGCAGCTTAGATCGGCGGGGGGCAGCAGATACGCAGTATTTT

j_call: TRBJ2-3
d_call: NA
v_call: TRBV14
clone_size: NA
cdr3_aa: CASSQDGRRLFPGTDTQYF
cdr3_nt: TGTGCCAGCAGCCAAGATGGCCGGAGGCTCTTCCCGGGCACAGATACGCAGTATTTT

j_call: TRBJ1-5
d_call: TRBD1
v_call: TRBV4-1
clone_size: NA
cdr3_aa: CASSQVRDREDNQPQHF
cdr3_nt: TGCGCCAGCAGCCAAGTCCGGGACAGGGAGGACAATCAGCCCCAGCATTTT

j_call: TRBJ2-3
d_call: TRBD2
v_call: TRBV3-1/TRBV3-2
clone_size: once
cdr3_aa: CASSTAWGAGGDTQYF
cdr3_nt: TGTGCCAGCAGCACTGCCTGGGGAGCGGGGGGAGATACGCAGTATTTT

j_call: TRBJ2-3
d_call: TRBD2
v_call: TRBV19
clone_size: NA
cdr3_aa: CASSPDGPSGGVSSTDTQYF
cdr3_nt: TGTGCCAGTAGTCCCGATGGGCCTAGCGGGGGGGTTTCTAGCACAGATACGCAGTATTTT

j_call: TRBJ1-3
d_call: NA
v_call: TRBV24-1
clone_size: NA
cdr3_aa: CATSDFSSGNTIYF
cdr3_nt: TGTGCCACCAGTGATTTCAGTTCTGGAAACACCATATATTTT

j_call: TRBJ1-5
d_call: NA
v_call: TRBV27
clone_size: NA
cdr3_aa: CASSLGGMVGNQPQHF
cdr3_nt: TGTGCCAGCAGCCTGGGGGGGATGGTTGGCAATCAGCCCCAGCATTTT

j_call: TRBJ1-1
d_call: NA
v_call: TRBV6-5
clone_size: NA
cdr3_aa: CASSLDRLGTEAFF
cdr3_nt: TGTGCCAGCAGCCTCGACAGGTTGGGCACTGAAGCTTTCTTT

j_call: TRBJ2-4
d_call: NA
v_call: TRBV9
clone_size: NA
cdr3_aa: CASKGGGRHRPNIQYF
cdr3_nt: TGTGCCAGCAAGGGTGGGGGCAGGCATAGGCCGAACATTCAGTACTTC

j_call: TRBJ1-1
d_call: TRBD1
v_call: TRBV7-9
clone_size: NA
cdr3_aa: CASSWTGRIEAFF
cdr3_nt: TGTGCCAGCAGCTGGACAGGGCGAATTGAAGCTTTCTTT

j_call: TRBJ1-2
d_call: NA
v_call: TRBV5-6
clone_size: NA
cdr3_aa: CASSLGRSGYYGYTF
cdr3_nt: TGTGCCAGCAGCTTGGGTCGGTCAGGGTACTATGGCTACACCTTC

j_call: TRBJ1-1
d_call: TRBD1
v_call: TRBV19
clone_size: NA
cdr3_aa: CASTDRAGTEAFF
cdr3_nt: TGTGCCAGTACGGACAGGGCGGGCACTGAAGCTTTCTTT

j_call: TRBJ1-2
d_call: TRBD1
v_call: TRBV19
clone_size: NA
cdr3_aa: CASTLQGQGYTF
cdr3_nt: TGTGCCAGTACCCTACAGGGGCAGGGCTACACCTTC

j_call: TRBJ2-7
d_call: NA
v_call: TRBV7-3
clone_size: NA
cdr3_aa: CASSLMGGDNEQYF
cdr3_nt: TGTGCCAGCAGCTTGATGGGGGGAGATAACGAGCAGTACTTC

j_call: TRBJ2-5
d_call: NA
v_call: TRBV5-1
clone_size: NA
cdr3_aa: CASSAGETQYF
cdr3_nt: TGCGCCAGCAGCGCGGGGGAGACCCAGTACTTC

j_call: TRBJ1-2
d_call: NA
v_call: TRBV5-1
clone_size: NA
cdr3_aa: CASSLSTTNYGYTF
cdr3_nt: TGCGCCAGCAGCTTATCCACTACGAACTATGGCTACACCTTC

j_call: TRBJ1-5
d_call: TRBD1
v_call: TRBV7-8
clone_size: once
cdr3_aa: CASWPGTEPNQPQHF
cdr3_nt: TGTGCCAGCTGGCCCGGGACAGAGCCCAATCAGCCCCAGCATTTT

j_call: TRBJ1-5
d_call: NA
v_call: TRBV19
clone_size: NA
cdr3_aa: CASSIWVRLGTQNGQPQHF
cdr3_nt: TGTGCCAGTAGTATATGGGTTCGTTTGGGTACACAGAACGGTCAGCCCCAGCATTTT

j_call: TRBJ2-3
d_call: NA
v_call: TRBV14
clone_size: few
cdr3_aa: CASSQSRADTQYF
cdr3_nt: TGTGCCAGCAGCCAATCCCGGGCAGATACGCAGTATTTT